This T cell receptor (beta chain) was retrieved from a study of T-cell reconstitution after alpha-beta-depleted transplantation in children. There are a few counts of this clonotype. Molecular barcoding with unique molecular identifiers was used for the TCRbeta library. TCRdb redid the calling of the PCR reads with MiXCR, one entry per CDR3 protein. The sample carries more than 550,000 distinct CDR3 sequences, roughly a tenth recorded once. Between the trimmed V and J ends, which lost 1 base and 4 bases, there was a span of 6 bases. CDR1 and CDR2 from the germline V gene are LGHNA and YNFKEQ. The CDR3 totals 13 residues.

This sample comprised PBMCs from the stem cell graft donor, obtained from the stem cell graft. The clonotype originates from a human donor who donated a stem cell graft to a child with acute myeloid leukemia. This sequence joins TRBV4-2 and TRBJ2-3; D perhaps matches TRBD2 (5 bases). The CDR3 DNA is TGTGCCAGCAGCCAAGCTAGCCCAGATACGCAGTATTTT. This gives the protein CASSQASPDTQYF.